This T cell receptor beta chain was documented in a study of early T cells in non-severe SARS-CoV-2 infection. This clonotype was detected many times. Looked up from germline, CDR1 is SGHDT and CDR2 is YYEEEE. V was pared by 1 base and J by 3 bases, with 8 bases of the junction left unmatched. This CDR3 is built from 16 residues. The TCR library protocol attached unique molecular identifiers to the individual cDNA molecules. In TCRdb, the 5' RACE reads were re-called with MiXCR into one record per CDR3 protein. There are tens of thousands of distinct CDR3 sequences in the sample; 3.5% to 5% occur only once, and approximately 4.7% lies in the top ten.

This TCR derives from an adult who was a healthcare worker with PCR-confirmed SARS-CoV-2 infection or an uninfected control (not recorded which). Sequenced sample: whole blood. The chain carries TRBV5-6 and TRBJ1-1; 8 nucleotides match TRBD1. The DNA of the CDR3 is TGTGCCAGCAGCTTGCTATCAGGGGGCCTCGACACTGAAGCTTTCTTT. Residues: CASSLLSGGLDTEAFF.